The rows below give T cell receptor beta chains drawn from one sample of a study of regulatory T cells in long-lasting Graves disease. Each CDR3 protein gets one entry after TCRdb re-called the multiplex PCR reads with MiXCR. This table has about 440,000 distinct CDR3 sequences, less than 20% appearing once. The sample also formed part of further work on T cells in Graves' hyperthyroidism and ophthalmopathy.

This material consisted of peripheral blood mononuclear cells (PBMCs), taken at new diagnosis, from a patient treated with antithyroid drugs. The origin of the receptors is a woman aged 18-35 years with Graves disease. Both conserved end residues are part of each CDR3. Each record gives: V gene, J gene, D gene, CDR3 protein. D genes are given only for firm matches.

V gene: TRBV11-2
J gene: TRBJ2-1
D gene: TRBD1
CDR3 protein: CASSPQGISNDEQFF

V gene: TRBV6-2/TRBV6-3
J gene: TRBJ2-3
D gene: NA
CDR3 protein: CASSYKGLSTDTQYF

V gene: TRBV5-1
J gene: TRBJ1-3
D gene: NA
CDR3 protein: CASGSQKPSSGNTIYF

V gene: TRBV6-2/TRBV6-3
J gene: TRBJ2-7
D gene: NA
CDR3 protein: CASSAYDRQGAYEQYF

V gene: TRBV19
J gene: TRBJ2-1
D gene: NA
CDR3 protein: CASKPITAGGNEQFF

V gene: TRBV28
J gene: TRBJ2-7
D gene: TRBD1
CDR3 protein: CASSSTGAGLYEQYF

V gene: TRBV19
J gene: TRBJ1-3
D gene: NA
CDR3 protein: CASKMSGSSGNTIYF

V gene: TRBV19
J gene: TRBJ2-1
D gene: TRBD1
CDR3 protein: CASSILRDRERAVLHEQFF

V gene: TRBV27
J gene: TRBJ2-1
D gene: TRBD2
CDR3 protein: CASSFLGGGNEQFF

V gene: TRBV7-2
J gene: TRBJ2-1
D gene: TRBD2
CDR3 protein: CASRVSGKAGNEQFF

V gene: TRBV28
J gene: TRBJ1-6
D gene: NA
CDR3 protein: CASSLIVQGPSSYNSPLHF

V gene: TRBV3-1
J gene: TRBJ2-5
D gene: TRBD2
CDR3 protein: CASSLPTSVQETQYF

V gene: TRBV4-1
J gene: TRBJ2-3
D gene: NA
CDR3 protein: CASSTRPLGMDTQYF

V gene: TRBV28
J gene: TRBJ1-5
D gene: NA
CDR3 protein: CASSVTQGLGNQPQHF

V gene: TRBV4-1
J gene: TRBJ1-4
D gene: NA
CDR3 protein: CASSPGPNVYEKLFF

V gene: TRBV18
J gene: TRBJ2-7
D gene: NA
CDR3 protein: CASSPLRGEHYEQYF

V gene: TRBV19
J gene: TRBJ1-1
D gene: NA
CDR3 protein: CASSKGQVVTEAFF

V gene: TRBV7-2
J gene: TRBJ2-7
D gene: NA
CDR3 protein: CASSEGAYEQYF

V gene: TRBV5-5
J gene: TRBJ1-1
D gene: NA
CDR3 protein: CASSFTPTFNTEAFF

V gene: TRBV5-1
J gene: TRBJ1-1
D gene: NA
CDR3 protein: CASSGRVDPNTEAFF

V gene: TRBV18
J gene: TRBJ2-5
D gene: TRBD1
CDR3 protein: CASSITPRPGTGEGTQYF

V gene: TRBV28
J gene: TRBJ2-7
D gene: NA
CDR3 protein: CASSPPSELWSSYEQYF

V gene: TRBV19
J gene: TRBJ2-2
D gene: NA
CDR3 protein: CASRNTGFADTGELFF

V gene: TRBV5-1
J gene: TRBJ1-5
D gene: NA
CDR3 protein: CASSLDGYSDQPQHF

V gene: TRBV11-3
J gene: TRBJ1-1
D gene: NA
CDR3 protein: CASTPGVSETEAFF

V gene: TRBV12-3/TRBV12-4
J gene: TRBJ2-1
D gene: NA
CDR3 protein: CASSLERSYNEQFF

V gene: TRBV28
J gene: TRBJ1-5
D gene: TRBD1
CDR3 protein: CASSVTGGLNQPQHF

V gene: TRBV2
J gene: TRBJ2-3
D gene: TRBD2
CDR3 protein: CASKAGGTDTQYF

V gene: TRBV11-3
J gene: TRBJ2-3
D gene: TRBD2
CDR3 protein: CASSLIAGGITDTQYF

V gene: TRBV27
J gene: TRBJ1-2
D gene: NA
CDR3 protein: CASRPGTPARGYGYTF

V gene: TRBV19
J gene: TRBJ1-5
D gene: TRBD1
CDR3 protein: CASSISGTGNPQPQHF

V gene: TRBV6-1
J gene: TRBJ1-1
D gene: NA
CDR3 protein: CASNSPQGRAEAFF

V gene: TRBV27
J gene: TRBJ1-1
D gene: NA
CDR3 protein: CASSFMGAGLNTEAFF

V gene: TRBV6-2/TRBV6-3
J gene: TRBJ2-1
D gene: NA
CDR3 protein: CASSVERMSSYNEQFF

V gene: TRBV28
J gene: TRBJ2-6
D gene: NA
CDR3 protein: CASSAAGLARHSGANVLTF

V gene: TRBV24-1
J gene: TRBJ2-7
D gene: NA
CDR3 protein: CATNGQQYF

V gene: TRBV24-1
J gene: TRBJ2-3
D gene: TRBD2
CDR3 protein: CATSEPLAGEARDTQYF

V gene: TRBV12-3/TRBV12-4
J gene: TRBJ2-3
D gene: NA
CDR3 protein: CASRGGPVEREETDTQYF

V gene: TRBV28
J gene: TRBJ1-2
D gene: NA
CDR3 protein: CASVRPTGRNYGYTF

V gene: TRBV5-1
J gene: TRBJ2-3
D gene: NA
CDR3 protein: CASCLELLSTDTQYF

V gene: TRBV5-1
J gene: TRBJ2-3
D gene: NA
CDR3 protein: CASSFGGPNTDTQYF

V gene: TRBV28
J gene: TRBJ1-1
D gene: NA
CDR3 protein: CASSLFETRDTEAFF

V gene: TRBV10-2
J gene: TRBJ1-1
D gene: NA
CDR3 protein: CASLVQTHTEAFF

V gene: TRBV2
J gene: TRBJ1-5
D gene: NA
CDR3 protein: CASSDSGVQPQHF

V gene: TRBV12-3/TRBV12-4
J gene: TRBJ1-2
D gene: TRBD1
CDR3 protein: CASERQGGGYTF

V gene: TRBV29-1
J gene: TRBJ2-7
D gene: TRBD1
CDR3 protein: CSVDGTGDYEQYF

V gene: TRBV30
J gene: TRBJ2-2
D gene: NA
CDR3 protein: CAWSDSGAGELFF

V gene: TRBV11-2
J gene: TRBJ2-1
D gene: TRBD1
CDR3 protein: CASSQESKTGTSEQFF

V gene: TRBV20-1
J gene: TRBJ2-5
D gene: TRBD2
CDR3 protein: CSARASGRGRYQETQYF

V gene: TRBV20-1
J gene: TRBJ1-5
D gene: NA
CDR3 protein: CSARGQNRPQHF

V gene: TRBV20-1
J gene: TRBJ1-4
D gene: NA
CDR3 protein: CSARTEGLELFF

V gene: TRBV11-2
J gene: TRBJ2-2
D gene: NA
CDR3 protein: CASSLLFARLNTGELFF

V gene: TRBV6-2/TRBV6-3
J gene: TRBJ1-2
D gene: TRBD1
CDR3 protein: CASSYDATGGNGYTF

V gene: TRBV25-1
J gene: TRBJ1-1
D gene: NA
CDR3 protein: CASSEYWNTEAFF

V gene: TRBV4-3
J gene: TRBJ2-1
D gene: TRBD2
CDR3 protein: CASSQKPMTSGRDYEQFF

V gene: TRBV6-1
J gene: TRBJ2-5
D gene: TRBD2
CDR3 protein: CASSILAVQETQYF

V gene: TRBV14
J gene: TRBJ2-1
D gene: NA
CDR3 protein: CASSPIASYNEQFF

V gene: TRBV20-1
J gene: TRBJ2-7
D gene: NA
CDR3 protein: CSGEVGGGYEQYF

V gene: TRBV20-1
J gene: NA
D gene: TRBD2
CDR3 protein: CSARDPSGGPYEQYF

V gene: TRBV9
J gene: TRBJ2-3
D gene: TRBD2
CDR3 protein: CASSPSGASTDTQYF